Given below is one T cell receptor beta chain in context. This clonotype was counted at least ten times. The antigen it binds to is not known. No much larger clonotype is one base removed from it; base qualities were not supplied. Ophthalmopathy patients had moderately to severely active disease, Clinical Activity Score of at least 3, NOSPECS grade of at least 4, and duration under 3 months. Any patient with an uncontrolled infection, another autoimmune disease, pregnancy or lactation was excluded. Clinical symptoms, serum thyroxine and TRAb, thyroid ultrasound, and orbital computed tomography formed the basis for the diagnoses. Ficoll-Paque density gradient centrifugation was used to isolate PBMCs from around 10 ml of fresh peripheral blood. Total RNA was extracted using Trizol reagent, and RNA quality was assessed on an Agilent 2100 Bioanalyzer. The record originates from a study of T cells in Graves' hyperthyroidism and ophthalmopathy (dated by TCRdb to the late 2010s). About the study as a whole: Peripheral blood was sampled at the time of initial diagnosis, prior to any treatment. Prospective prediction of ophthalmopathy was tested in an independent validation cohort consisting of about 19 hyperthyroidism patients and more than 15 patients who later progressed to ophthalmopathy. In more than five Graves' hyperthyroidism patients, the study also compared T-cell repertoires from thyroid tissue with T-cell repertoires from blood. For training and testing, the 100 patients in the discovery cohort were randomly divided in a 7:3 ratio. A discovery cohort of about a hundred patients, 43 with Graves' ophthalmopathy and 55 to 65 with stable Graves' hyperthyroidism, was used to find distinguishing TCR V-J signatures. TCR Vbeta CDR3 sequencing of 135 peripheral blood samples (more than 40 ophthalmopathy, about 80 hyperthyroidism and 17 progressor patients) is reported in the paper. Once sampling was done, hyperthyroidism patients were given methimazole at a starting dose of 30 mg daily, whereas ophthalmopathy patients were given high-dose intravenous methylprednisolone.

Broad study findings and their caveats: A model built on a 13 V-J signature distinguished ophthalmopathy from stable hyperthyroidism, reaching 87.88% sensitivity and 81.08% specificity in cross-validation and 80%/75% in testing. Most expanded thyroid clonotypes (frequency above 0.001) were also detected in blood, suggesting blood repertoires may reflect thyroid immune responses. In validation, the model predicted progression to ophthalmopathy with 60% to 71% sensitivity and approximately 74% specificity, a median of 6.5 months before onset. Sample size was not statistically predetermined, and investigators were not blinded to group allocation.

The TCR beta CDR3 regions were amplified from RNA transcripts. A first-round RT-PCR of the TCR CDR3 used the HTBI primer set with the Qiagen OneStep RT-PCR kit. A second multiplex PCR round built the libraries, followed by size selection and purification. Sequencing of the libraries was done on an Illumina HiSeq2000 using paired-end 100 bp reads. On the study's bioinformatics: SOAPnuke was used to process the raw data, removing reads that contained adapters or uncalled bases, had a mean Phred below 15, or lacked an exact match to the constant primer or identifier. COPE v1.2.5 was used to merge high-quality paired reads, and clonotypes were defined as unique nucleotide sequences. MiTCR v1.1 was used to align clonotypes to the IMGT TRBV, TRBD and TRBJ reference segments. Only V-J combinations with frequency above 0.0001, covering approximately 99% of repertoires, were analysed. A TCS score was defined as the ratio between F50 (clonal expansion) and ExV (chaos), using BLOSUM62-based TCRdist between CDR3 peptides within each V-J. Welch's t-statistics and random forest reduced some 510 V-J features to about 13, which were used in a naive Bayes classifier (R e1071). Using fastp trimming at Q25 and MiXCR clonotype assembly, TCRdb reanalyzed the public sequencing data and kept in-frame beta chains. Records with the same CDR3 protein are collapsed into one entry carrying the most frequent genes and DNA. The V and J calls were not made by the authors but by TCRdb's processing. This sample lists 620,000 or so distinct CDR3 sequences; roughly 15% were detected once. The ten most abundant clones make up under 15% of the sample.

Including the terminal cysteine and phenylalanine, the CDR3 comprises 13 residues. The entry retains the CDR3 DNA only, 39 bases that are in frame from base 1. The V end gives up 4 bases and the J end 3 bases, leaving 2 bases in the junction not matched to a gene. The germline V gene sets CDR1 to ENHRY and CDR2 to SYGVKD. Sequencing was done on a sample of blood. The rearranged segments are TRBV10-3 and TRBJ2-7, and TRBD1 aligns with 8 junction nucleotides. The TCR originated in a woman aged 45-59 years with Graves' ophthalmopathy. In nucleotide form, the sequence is TGTGCCATCAGTGCAACAGGGGGCTACGAGCAGTACTTC. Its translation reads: CAISATGGYEQYF.